Listed below are T cell receptor beta chains from one sample, sequenced in a study of T cell responses to AZD1222 COVID-19 vaccine. TCRdb keeps only in-frame clones here, not all; method: immunoSEQ multiplex PCR. The sample includes 89,000 or so clones, roughly 88% of them seen just once. The material sequenced was peripheral blood, taken on day 0 of AZD1222 vaccination. These receptor sequences come from an adult in good health. CDR3s include the opening cysteine and the closing phenylalanine or tryptophan. A D gene is named only where the DNA matches it firmly.

d_call v_call cdr3_aa
TRBD2 TRBV7-9 CASSDKGSGTTNTGELFF
. TRBV12-3/TRBV12-4 CASSLRGGYGYTF
. TRBV6-5 CASSYSGGKSYNEQFF
. TRBV4-2 CASSQDAGVEKLFF
TRBD2 TRBV7-2 CASSFRGEFSGRRADTQYF
TRBD1 TRBV9 CASSVALGQSEKLFF
TRBD1 TRBV30 CASSRDRDSPLHF
TRBD2 TRBV28 CASSTGTSGRVDEQFF
. TRBV19 CASSRLQDHQETQYF
TRBD1 TRBV4-2 CASSQEWTGTYNEQFF
. TRBV5-4 CASRREVETGELFF
. TRBV6-1 CASSERAAEAFF
. TRBV6-6 CASSTVEEINQPQHF
TRBD2 TRBV6-2/TRBV6-3 CASSYSGLAGGGEQYF
TRBD2 TRBV6-5 CASWTSGRPNEQFF
. TRBV6-5 CASSYVGGRTEAFF
TRBD2 TRBV6-1 CASREVGGSYNEQFF
. TRBV3-1/TRBV3-2 CASSQVLIRGSYNSPLHF
. TRBV28 CASSLMGTSSGNTIYF
TRBD1 TRBV28 CASSTGTADGSLSGELFF
TRBD1 TRBV6-5 CASSYHRGGPRNTIYF
. TRBV5-8 CASSLAGIADRANYGYTF
. TRBV2 CASSNNLGGGNTIYF
TRBD1 TRBV29-1 CSVQGGNSNQPQHF
. TRBV5-1 CASSSLQGKVTEAFF
TRBD2 TRBV7-6 CASSLEGLAVNEQFF
TRBD2 TRBV5-1 CASSLRASGQETQYF
TRBD1 TRBV6-2/TRBV6-3 CASSRTGDTGELFF
TRBD2 TRBV7-7 CASSSGGTSGNTGELFF
TRBD2 TRBV24-1 CATSDSGLAGVVHEQYF
. TRBV19 CASSIDLEDTQYF
TRBD2 TRBV10-3 CAISGTSGVAGELFF
. TRBV28 CASRRLPGAYEQYF
TRBD1 TRBV6-5 CASRTGGSYYEQYF
TRBD1 TRBV10-3 CAISESGGQVDNYGYTF
. TRBV11-2 CASSPRTFSFYEQYF
. TRBV15 CATRVGRNTGELFF
TRBD1 TRBV10-3 CAISATDREAYTEAFF
TRBD1 TRBV11-3 CASSFSLPRSGQGAGYTF
. TRBV11-2 CASSLVGHPNTEAFF
. TRBV20-1 CSASTGNTEAFF
. TRBV2 CASKGTTAPAGYTF
TRBD1 TRBV5-1 CASSETRQGVLSPAGNTIYF
. TRBV30 CAWRGGTGYEQYF
TRBD1 TRBV29-1 CSVTSGQPMNTEAFF
. TRBV18 CASSPLTVGELFF
TRBD1 TRBV2 CASSGGQLNTEAFF
. TRBV7-8 CASWGRSYEQYF
TRBD1 TRBV7-9 CASSPQRGQPSSGNTIYF
. TRBV5-4 CASSLFGSRGANTGYTF
TRBD2 TRBV5-4 CASSLRLAGLETQYF
TRBD1 TRBV5-5 CASSLQGQKGQPQHF
. TRBV3-1/TRBV3-2 CASSQAVTKLFF
. TRBV6-5 CASTPSEVNEQFF
. TRBV7-8 CASSWRSLGYGYTF
. TRBV29-1 CSVEVGGGYTF
. TRBV11-2 CASSLGTAPHEQFF
TRBD2 TRBV27 CASSFREGPYEQYF
. TRBV7-9 CASSPTGSGQETQYF
TRBD2 TRBV7-8 CASSLRGGRTYNEQFF